This T cell receptor beta chain appears in the sequencing data of a study of blood T cell repertoires in COVID-19. The overall study: T cells, B-cell-depleted T cells, or PBMCs provided the cDNA or gDNA that served as material.

Grouping used clinical history reported by participants in a survey and questionnaire. For recovered donors of Cohort 3, there were two negative PCRs, clearance, or symptom resolution. This clone was recorded only once. Here immunoSEQ multiplex PCR was the method, and the copy in TCRdb shows in-frame clones only, minus some. The sample shows 150,000 or so clones, over 60% of them seen only once. The CDR3 is made up of 15 amino acids. The V and J ends lost 1 base and 4 bases, in that order; junction bases with no gene match: 3. Germline V gives CDR1 SGHRS, CDR2 YFSETQ. The sample comprised PBMCs or T cells enriched from blood (not recorded which). The chain carries TRBV5-1 and TRBJ1-2; 11 nucleotides line up with TRBD1. The sequence derives from a woman aged 50 to 65 who had recovered from COVID-19. The chain's CDR3 is CASSLIGQGAYGYTF. The CDR3 nucleotides are TGCGCCAGCAGCTTGATCGGACAGGGGGCCTATGGCTACACCTTC.